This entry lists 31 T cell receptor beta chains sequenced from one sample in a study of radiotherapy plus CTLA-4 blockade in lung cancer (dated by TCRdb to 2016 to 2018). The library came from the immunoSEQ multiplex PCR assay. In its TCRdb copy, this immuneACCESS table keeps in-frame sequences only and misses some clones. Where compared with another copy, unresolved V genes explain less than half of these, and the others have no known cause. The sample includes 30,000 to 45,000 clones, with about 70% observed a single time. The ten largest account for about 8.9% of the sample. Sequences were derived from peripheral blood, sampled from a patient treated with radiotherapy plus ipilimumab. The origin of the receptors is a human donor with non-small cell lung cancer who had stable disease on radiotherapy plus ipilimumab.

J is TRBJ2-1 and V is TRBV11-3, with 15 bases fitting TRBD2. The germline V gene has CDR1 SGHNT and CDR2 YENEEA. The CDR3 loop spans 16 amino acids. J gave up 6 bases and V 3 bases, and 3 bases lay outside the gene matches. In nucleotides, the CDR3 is TGTGCCAGCAGCTTGGGACTAGCGGGGGGCCGCAATGAGCAGTTCTTC. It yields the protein CASSLGLAGGRNEQFF.

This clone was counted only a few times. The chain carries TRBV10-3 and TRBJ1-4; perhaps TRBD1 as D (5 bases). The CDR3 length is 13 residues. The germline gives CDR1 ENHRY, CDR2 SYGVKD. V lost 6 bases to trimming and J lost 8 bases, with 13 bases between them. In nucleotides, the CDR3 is TGTGCCATCAGCGGGCGCGGGGGAGAAAAACTGTTTTTT. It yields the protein CAISGRGGEKLFF.

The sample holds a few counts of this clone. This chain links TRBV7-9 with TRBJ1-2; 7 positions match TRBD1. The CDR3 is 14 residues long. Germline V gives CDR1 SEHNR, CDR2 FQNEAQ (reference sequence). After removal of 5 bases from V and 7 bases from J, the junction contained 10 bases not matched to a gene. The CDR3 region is CASSPRQGRGGYTF. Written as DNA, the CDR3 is TGTGCCAGCAGCCCTCGACAGGGAAGAGGTGGCTACACCTTC.

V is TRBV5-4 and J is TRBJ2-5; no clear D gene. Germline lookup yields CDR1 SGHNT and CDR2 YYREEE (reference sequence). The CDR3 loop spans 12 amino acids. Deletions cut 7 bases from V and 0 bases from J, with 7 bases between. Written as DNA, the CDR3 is TGTGCCAGCGCCCGGGACCAAGAGACCCAGTACTTC. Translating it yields CASARDQETQYF.

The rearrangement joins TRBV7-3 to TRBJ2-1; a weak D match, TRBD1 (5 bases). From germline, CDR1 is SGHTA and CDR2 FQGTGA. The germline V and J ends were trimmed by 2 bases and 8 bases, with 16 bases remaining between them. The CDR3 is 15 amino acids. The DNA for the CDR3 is TGTGCCAGCAGCTTAGGGGCAGGGTTTAGGTATGAGCAGTTCTTC. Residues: CASSLGAGFRYEQFF.

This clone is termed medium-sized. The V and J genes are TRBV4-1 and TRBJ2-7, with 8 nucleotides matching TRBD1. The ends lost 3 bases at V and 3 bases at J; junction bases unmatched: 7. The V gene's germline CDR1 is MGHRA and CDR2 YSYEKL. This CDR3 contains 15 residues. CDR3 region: CASSHVGQGVYEQYF. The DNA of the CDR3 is TGCGCCAGCAGCCATGTTGGACAGGGTGTCTACGAGCAGTACTTC.

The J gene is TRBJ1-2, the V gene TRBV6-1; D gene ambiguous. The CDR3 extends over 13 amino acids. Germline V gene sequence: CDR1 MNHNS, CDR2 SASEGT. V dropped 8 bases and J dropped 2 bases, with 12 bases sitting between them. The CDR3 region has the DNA TGTGCCAGCTCCGTGACACAGAACTATGGCTACACCTTC. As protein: CASSVTQNYGYTF.

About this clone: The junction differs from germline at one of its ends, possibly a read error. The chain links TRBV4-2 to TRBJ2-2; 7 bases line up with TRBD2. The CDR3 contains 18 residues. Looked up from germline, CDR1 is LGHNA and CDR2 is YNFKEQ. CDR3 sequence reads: CASSHPSNGQGGHRGAVF. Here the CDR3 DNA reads TGTGCCAGCAGCCACCCGAGCAATGGGCAGGGAGGGCACCGGGGAGCTGTTTTT.

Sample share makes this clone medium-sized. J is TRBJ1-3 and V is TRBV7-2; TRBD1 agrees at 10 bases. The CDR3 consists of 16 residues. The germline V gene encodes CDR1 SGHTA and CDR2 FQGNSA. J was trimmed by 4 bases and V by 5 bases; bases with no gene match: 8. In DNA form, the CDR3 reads TGTGCCAGCAGCCCCAGACAGGGGGCGCGCGGAAACACCATATATTTT. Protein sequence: CASSPRQGARGNTIYF.

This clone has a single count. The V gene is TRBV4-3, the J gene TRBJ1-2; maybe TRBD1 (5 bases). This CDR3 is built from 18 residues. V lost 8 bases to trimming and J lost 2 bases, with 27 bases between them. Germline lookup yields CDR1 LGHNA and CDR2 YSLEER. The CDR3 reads CASSSQDKTGPLNYGYTF. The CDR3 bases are TGCGCCAGCTCCAGCCAAGATAAGACGGGACCGCTCAACTATGGCTACACCTTC.

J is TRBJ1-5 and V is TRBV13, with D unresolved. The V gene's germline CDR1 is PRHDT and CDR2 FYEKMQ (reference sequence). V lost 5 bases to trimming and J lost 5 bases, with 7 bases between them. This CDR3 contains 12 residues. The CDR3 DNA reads TGTGCCAGCAGCATCGGAGATCAGCCCCAGCATTTT. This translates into CASSIGDQPQHF.

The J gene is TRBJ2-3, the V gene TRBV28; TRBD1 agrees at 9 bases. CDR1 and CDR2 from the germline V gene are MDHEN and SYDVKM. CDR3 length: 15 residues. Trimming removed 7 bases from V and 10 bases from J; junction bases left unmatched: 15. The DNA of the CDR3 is TGTGCCAGCACCCAAGGGGACAGGGCGGTTGGTGCGCAGTATTTT. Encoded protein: CASTQGDRAVGAQYF.

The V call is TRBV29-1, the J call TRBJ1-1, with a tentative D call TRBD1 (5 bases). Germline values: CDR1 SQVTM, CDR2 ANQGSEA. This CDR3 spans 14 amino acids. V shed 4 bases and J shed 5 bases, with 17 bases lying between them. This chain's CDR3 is CSVVGSYRGTEAFF. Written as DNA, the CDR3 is TGCAGCGTTGTGGGGTCGTATCGGGGGACTGAAGCTTTCTTT.

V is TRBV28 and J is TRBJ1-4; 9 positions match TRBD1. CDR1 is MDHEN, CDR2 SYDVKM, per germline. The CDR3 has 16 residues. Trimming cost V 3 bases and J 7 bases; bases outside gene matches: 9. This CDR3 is CASSFGQGSIVEKLFF. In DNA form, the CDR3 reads TGTGCCAGCAGTTTCGGACAGGGGAGTATAGTTGAAAAACTGTTTTTT. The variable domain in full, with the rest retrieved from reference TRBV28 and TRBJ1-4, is DVKVTQSSRYLVKRTGEKVFLECVQDMDHENMFWYRQDPGLGLRLIYFSYDVKMKEKGDIPEGYSVSREKKERFSLILESASTNQTSMYLCASSFGQGSIVEKLFFGSGTQLSVL.

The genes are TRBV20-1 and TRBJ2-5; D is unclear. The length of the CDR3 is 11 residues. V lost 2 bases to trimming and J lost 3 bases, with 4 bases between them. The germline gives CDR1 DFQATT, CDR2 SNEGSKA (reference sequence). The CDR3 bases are TGCAGTGCTAGACCGGAAGAGACCCAGTACTTC. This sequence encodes CSARPEETQYF.

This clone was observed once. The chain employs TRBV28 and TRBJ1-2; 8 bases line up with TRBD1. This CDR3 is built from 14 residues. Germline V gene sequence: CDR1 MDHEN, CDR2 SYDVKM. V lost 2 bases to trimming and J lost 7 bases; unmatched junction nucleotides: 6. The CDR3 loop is CASSLADRGGGYTF. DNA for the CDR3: TGTGCCAGCAGTTTAGCTGACAGGGGAGGTGGCTACACCTTC.

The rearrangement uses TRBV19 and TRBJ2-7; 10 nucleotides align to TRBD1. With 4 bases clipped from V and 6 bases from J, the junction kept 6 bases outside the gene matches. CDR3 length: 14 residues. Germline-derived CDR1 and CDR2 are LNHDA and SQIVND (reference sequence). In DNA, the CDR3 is TGTGCCAGTAGTAATCCGGGACAGGGGTTCGAGCAGTACTTC. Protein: CASSNPGQGFEQYF.

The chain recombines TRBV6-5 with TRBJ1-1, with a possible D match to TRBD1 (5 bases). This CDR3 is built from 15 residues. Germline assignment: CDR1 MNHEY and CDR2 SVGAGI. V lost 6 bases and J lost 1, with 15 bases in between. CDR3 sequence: CASSLWLGRNTEAFF. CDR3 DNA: TGTGCCAGCAGCCTATGGTTGGGGCGGAACACTGAAGCTTTCTTT.

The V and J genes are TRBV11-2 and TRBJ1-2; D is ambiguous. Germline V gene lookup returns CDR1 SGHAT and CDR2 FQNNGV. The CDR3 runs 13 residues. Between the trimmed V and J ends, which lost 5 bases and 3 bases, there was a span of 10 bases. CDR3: CASSKGADYGYTF. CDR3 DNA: TGTGCCAGCAGCAAGGGTGCGGACTATGGCTACACCTTC. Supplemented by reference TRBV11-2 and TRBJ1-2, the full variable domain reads EAGVAQSPRYKIIEKRQSVAFWCNPISGHATLYWYQQILGQGPKLLIQFQNNGVVDDSQLPKDRFSAERLKGVDSTLKIQPAKLEDSAVYLCASSKGADYGYTFGSGTRLTVV.

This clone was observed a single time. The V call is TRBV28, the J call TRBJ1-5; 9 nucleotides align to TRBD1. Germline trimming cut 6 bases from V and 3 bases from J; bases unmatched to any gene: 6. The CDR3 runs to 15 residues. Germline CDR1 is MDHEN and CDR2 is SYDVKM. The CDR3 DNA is TGTGCCAGCAGAGAGAGGGACAGGGACAATCAGCCCCAGCATTTT. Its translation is CASRERDRDNQPQHF. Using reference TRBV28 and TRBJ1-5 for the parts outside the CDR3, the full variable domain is DVKVTQSSRYLVKRTGEKVFLECVQDMDHENMFWYRQDPGLGLRLIYFSYDVKMKEKGDIPEGYSVSREKKERFSLILESASTNQTSMYLCASRERDRDNQPQHFGDGTRLSIL.

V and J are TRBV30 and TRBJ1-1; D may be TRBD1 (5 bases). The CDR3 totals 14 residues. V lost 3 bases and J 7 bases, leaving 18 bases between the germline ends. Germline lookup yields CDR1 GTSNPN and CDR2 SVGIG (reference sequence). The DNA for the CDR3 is TGTGCCTGGAGGGACCCGGGACCTTCAATTGAAGCTTTCTTT. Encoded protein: CAWRDPGPSIEAFF.

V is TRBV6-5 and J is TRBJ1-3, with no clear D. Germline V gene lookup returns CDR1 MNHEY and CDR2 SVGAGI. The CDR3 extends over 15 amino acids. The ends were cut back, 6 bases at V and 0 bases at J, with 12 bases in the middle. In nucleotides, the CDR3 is TGTGCCAGCAGGCAACTCGGGGACTCTGGAAACACCATATATTTT. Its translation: CASRQLGDSGNTIYF.

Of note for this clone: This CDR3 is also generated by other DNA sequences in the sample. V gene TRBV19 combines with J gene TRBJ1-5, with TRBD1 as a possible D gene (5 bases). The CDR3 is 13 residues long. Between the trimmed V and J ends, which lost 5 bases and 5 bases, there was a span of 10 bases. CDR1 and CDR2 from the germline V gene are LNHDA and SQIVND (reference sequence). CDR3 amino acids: CASSRGLYQPQHF. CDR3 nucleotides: TGTGCCAGTAGTCGGGGACTTTATCAGCCCCAGCATTTT.

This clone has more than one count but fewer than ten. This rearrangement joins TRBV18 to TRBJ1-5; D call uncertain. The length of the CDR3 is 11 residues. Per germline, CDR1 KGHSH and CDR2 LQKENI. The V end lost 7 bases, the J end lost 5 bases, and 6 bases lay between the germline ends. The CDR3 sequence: CASYEDQPQHF. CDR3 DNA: TGTGCCAGCTACGAAGATCAGCCCCAGCATTTT.

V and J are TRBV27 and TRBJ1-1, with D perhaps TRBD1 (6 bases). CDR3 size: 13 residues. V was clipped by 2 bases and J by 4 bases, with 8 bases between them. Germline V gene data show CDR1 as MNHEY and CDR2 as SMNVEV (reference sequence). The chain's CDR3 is CASSLRGPTEAFF. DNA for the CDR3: TGTGCCAGCAGTTTACGGGGGCCCACTGAAGCTTTCTTT.

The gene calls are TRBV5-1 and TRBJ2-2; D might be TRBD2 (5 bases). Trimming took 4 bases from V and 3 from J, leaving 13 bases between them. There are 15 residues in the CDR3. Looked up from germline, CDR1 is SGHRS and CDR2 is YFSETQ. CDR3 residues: CASSAEAVYTGELFF. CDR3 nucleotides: TGCGCCAGCAGCGCGGAGGCAGTATACACCGGGGAGCTGTTTTTT. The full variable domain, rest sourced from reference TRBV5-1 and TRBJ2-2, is KAGVTQTPRYLIKTRGQQVTLSCSPISGHRSVSWYQQTPGQGLQFLFEYFSETQRNKGNFPGRFSGRQFSNSRSEMNVSTLELGDSALYLCASSAEAVYTGELFFGEGSRLTVL.

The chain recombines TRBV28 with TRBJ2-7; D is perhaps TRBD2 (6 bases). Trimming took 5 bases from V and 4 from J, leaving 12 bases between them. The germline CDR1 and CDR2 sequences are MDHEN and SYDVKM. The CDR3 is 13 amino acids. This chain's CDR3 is CASSPTRGYEQYV. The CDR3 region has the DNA TGTGCCAGCAGTCCAACGCGGGGTTACGAGCAGTACGTC.

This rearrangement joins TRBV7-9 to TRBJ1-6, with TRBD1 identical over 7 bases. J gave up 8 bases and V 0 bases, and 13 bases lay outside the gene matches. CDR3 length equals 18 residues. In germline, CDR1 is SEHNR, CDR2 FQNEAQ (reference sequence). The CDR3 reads CASSLAKGTALGDSPLHF. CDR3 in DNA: TGTGCCAGCAGCTTAGCCAAGGGGACAGCGCTCGGAGATTCACCCCTCCACTTT. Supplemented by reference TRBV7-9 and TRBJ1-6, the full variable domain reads DTGVSQNPRHKITKRGQNVTFRCDPISEHNRLYWYRQTLGQGPEFLTYFQNEAQLEKSRLLSDRFSAERPKGSFSTLEIQRTEQGDSAMYLCASSLAKGTALGDSPLHFGNGTRLTVT.

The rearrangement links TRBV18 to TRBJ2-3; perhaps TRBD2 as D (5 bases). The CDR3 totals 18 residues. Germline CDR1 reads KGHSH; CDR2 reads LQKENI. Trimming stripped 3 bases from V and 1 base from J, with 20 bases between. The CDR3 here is CASSPSVGVLSRTDTQYF. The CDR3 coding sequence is TGTGCCAGCTCACCCTCGGTGGGAGTGCTTTCCCGCACAGATACGCAGTATTTT. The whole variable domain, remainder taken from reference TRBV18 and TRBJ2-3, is NAGVMQNPRHLVRRRGQEARLRCSPMKGHSHVYWYRQLPEEGLKFMVYLQKENIIDESGMPKERFSAEFPKEGPSILRIQQVVRGDSAAYFCASSPSVGVLSRTDTQYFGPGTRLTVL.

The CDR3 here is CASSYWGSGSNQPQHF. CDR3 DNA: TGTGCCAGCAGTTACTGGGGGTCTGGAAGCAATCAGCCCCAGCATTTT. The chain is built from TRBV6-6 and TRBJ1-5; D possibly corresponds to TRBD1 (5 bases). Per the germline V gene, CDR1 is MNHNY and CDR2 is SVGAGI (reference sequence). The CDR3 sequence is 16 residues long. Trimming pared 1 base from V and 1 base from J, leaving 11 bases between.

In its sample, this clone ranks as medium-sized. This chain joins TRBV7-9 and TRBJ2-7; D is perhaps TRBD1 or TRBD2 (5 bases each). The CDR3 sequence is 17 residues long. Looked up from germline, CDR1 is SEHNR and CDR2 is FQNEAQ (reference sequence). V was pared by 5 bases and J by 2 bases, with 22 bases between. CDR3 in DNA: TGTGCCAGCAGCCAGACAATATCACCGGGACGCCCCTACGAGCAGTACTTC. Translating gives CASSQTISPGRPYEQYF.